This TCR beta chain emerged from a study of lymphopenia after photon versus proton radiotherapy. Study-level findings and limits: Oligoclonal CD8+ Temra expansion after nadir drove photon patients' diversity drop. Authors raise, but do not show, better survival with proton therapy.

Of note for this clone: Its specificity is unknown.

Germline V CDR1 and CDR2: SGHTA, FQGNSA. The CDR3 sequence is 15 residues long. The germline V and J ends were trimmed by 0 bases and 5 bases, with 10 bases remaining between them. TCRdb's copy holds only in-frame clones and misses some; the assay was immunoSEQ multiplex PCR. This sample carries about 42,000 clones, roughly four fifths of them seen once, and the ten largest clones take over 20%. The J gene is TRBJ1-4, the V gene TRBV7-2, with D maybe TRBD1 (5 bases). This TCR was sampled from a woman aged 70-85 years with pancreatic cancer. Source: peripheral blood, taken from a patient treated with proton-based radiotherapy. CDR3 region: CASSLADYRNEKLFF. CDR3 bases: TGTGCCAGCAGCTTAGCGGACTACAGGAATGAAAAACTGTTTTTT.